This is a list of T cell receptor beta chains from one sample in a study of blood T cells in healthy people across ages. TCRdb reprocessed the 5' RACE reads via MiXCR and lists one record per CDR3 protein. The sample records around 1,000,000 distinct CDR3 sequences, around 27% being singletons. The same specimen was also included in a second study, on T cells of mothers and their children.

The sample consisted of blood. Receptors were obtained from a girl aged 2 to 10 in good health. The CDR3 runs from the conserved cysteine through the conserved F or W. D genes are given only for firm matches. Part of the rows lack a size; the others show once, few, many or a class for expanded clones.

abundance	v_gene	d_gene	j_gene	CDR3aa	CDR3nt
-	TRBV9	-	TRBJ2-7	CASSPPVGEQYF	TGTGCCAGCAGCCCCCCTGTGGGAGAGCAGTACTTC
-	TRBV12-3/TRBV12-4	TRBD1	TRBJ2-7	CASSSDRGRFYEQYF	TGTGCCAGCAGCTCTGACAGGGGGCGCTTCTACGAGCAGTACTTC
-	TRBV12-3/TRBV12-4	-	TRBJ2-4	CASSLWGAKNIQYF	TGTGCCAGCAGTTTATGGGGGGCCAAAAACATTCAGTACTTC
-	TRBV7-9	TRBD1	TRBJ1-2	CASSNEDRDSYGYTF	TGTGCCAGCAGCAACGAAGACAGGGACAGCTATGGCTACACCTTC
-	TRBV14	-	TRBJ2-1	CASSHRGFSVRPSYNEQFF	TGTGCCAGCAGCCATCGAGGATTCTCCGTTAGGCCGTCCTACAATGAGCAGTTCTTC
-	TRBV2	-	TRBJ2-1	CASIMSEQFF	TGTGCCAGCATAATGAGTGAGCAGTTCTTC
-	TRBV7-3	-	TRBJ1-1	CASSFGKGTEAFF	TGTGCCAGCAGCTTCGGAAAGGGGACTGAAGCTTTCTTT
few	TRBV7-2	TRBD2	TRBJ2-3	CASSQSGARTDTQYF	TGTGCCAGCAGCCAAAGCGGGGCGCGCACAGATACGCAGTATTTT
-	TRBV5-5	TRBD1	TRBJ1-6	CASSPGQGAYNSPLHF	TGTGCCAGCAGCCCAGGACAGGGGGCCTATAATTCACCCCTCCACTTT
few	TRBV2	-	TRBJ1-6	CASSGTANSYNSPLHF	TGTGCCAGCAGTGGGACCGCAAACTCCTATAATTCACCCCTCCACTTT
few	TRBV11-2	TRBD2	TRBJ2-5	CASSGRGDQETQYF	TGTGCCAGCAGCGGGCGGGGGGACCAAGAGACCCAGTACTTC
few	TRBV7-8	-	TRBJ2-5	CASSSGREQGQETQYF	TGTGCCAGCAGCTCCGGTAGAGAACAGGGTCAAGAGACCCAGTACTTC
-	TRBV10-3	TRBD1	TRBJ2-5	CAATTTGEQYF	TGTGCCGCCACCACCACAGGGGAGCAGTACTTC
few	TRBV11-2	-	TRBJ2-6	CASSALRSGANVLTF	TGTGCCAGCAGCGCACTCCGCTCTGGGGCCAACGTCCTGACTTTC
-	TRBV3-1	TRBD2	TRBJ2-3	CASSTREAMDLDTQYF	TGTGCCAGCAGCACCCGGGAGGCCATGGACTTGGATACGCAGTATTTT
few	TRBV18	TRBD1	TRBJ2-7	CASSRPGQGGEQYF	TGTGCCAGCTCACGACCGGGACAGGGGGGCGAGCAGTACTTC
many	TRBV7-9	-	TRBJ2-3	CASSLNNSPDTQYF	TGTGCCAGCAGCTTAAATAACTCCCCAGATACGCAGTATTTT
few	TRBV3-1	-	TRBJ2-7	CASSQDNRPYEQYF	TGTGCCAGCAGCCAAGACAACAGGCCCTACGAGCAGTACTTC
few	TRBV29-1	-	TRBJ1-3	CSVEAEQGDSGNTIYF	TGCAGCGTTGAAGCTGAGCAGGGAGACTCTGGAAACACCATATATTTT
-	TRBV7-9	TRBD1	TRBJ1-1	CASSDGTGRNTEAFF	TGTGCCAGCAGCGACGGGACAGGGAGGAACACTGAAGCTTTCTTT
few	TRBV11-2	TRBD2	TRBJ2-5	CASSFTSGGALYQETQYF	TGTGCCAGCAGCTTTACTAGCGGGGGGGCCCTGTACCAAGAGACCCAGTACTTC
many	TRBV12-3/TRBV12-4	-	TRBJ2-7	CASSPGREQYF	TGTGCCAGCAGTCCCGGTCGGGAGCAGTACTTC
-	TRBV3-1	-	TRBJ2-1	CASSQKVGDRQFF	TGTGCCAGCAGCCAAAAAGTAGGGGACCGTCAGTTCTTC
few	TRBV5-1	-	TRBJ2-7	CASSFAELNYEQYF	TGCGCCAGCAGCTTTGCGGAACTCAATTACGAGCAGTACTTC
few	TRBV12-3/TRBV12-4	-	TRBJ2-1	CASSLAPQHEQFF	TGTGCCAGCAGTTTAGCGCCCCAGCATGAGCAGTTCTTC
once	TRBV6-2/TRBV6-3	-	TRBJ2-5	CASMRESQETQYF	TGTGCCAGCATGCGGGAATCACAAGAGACCCAGTACTTC
many	TRBV5-1	-	TRBJ2-1	CASSLGSGSYNEQFF	TGTGCCAGCAGCTTAGGGTCAGGATCCTACAATGAGCAGTTCTTC
few	TRBV6-6	-	TRBJ2-4	CASTAGNIQYF	TGTGCCAGCACCGCGGGAAACATTCAGTACTTC
-	TRBV6-5	-	TRBJ1-2	CASSYVSGLGYTF	TGTGCCAGCAGTTACGTTTCAGGGCTTGGCTACACCTTC
few	TRBV12-3/TRBV12-4	-	TRBJ2-2	CASRPRGLSGTNTGELFF	TGTGCCAGCAGGCCCCGGGGCCTCTCAGGGACCAACACCGGGGAGCTGTTTTTT
few	TRBV20-1	-	TRBJ2-4	CSAPAGQAGNIQYF	TGCAGTGCCCCAGCGGGACAAGCGGGAAACATTCAGTACTTC